This is a list of T cell receptor beta chains from one sample in a study of blood T cell repertoires in COVID-19. Sequenced by immunoSEQ multiplex PCR; TCRdb stores in-frame clones only, minus some. This table holds tens of thousands of clones, about 90% found once. The source material was peripheral blood. The receptors were sampled from a man in his fifties with active or convalescent COVID-19. The CDR3 runs from the conserved cysteine through the conserved F or W. Fields, in order: J gene, V gene, D gene, clone size, CDR3 protein, CDR3 DNA. The D gene is left open where the match is weak. Clone size is stated in some rows and not others, as once, few, many or a class when expanded.

j_gene: TRBJ1-5
v_gene: TRBV19
d_gene: -
abundance: once
CDR3aa: CASSRRDIWNQPQHF
CDR3nt: TGTGCCAGTAGTAGACGGGACATCTGGAATCAGCCCCAGCATTTT

j_gene: TRBJ1-2
v_gene: TRBV14
d_gene: TRBD1
abundance: few
CDR3aa: CASSHDRVDGYTF
CDR3nt: TGTGCCAGCAGCCACGACAGGGTAGATGGCTACACCTTC

j_gene: TRBJ1-1
v_gene: TRBV6-6
d_gene: TRBD1
abundance: medium-sized
CDR3aa: CASSYSGGLNTEAFF
CDR3nt: TGTGCCAGCAGTTACTCAGGGGGCCTGAACACTGAAGCTTTCTTT

j_gene: TRBJ2-3
v_gene: TRBV7-9
d_gene: -
abundance: -
CDR3aa: CASSHLGGGEDTQYF
CDR3nt: TGTGCCAGCAGCCACCTGGGGGGGGGCGAAGATACGCAGTATTTT

j_gene: TRBJ1-6
v_gene: TRBV19
d_gene: TRBD1
abundance: -
CDR3aa: CASSVDRALGASGSPLHF
CDR3nt: TGTGCCAGTAGTGTCGACAGGGCCTTGGGGGCGTCAGGCTCACCCCTCCACTTT

j_gene: TRBJ2-7
v_gene: TRBV5-1
d_gene: TRBD1
abundance: -
CDR3aa: CARGTGHAYEQYF
CDR3nt: TGCGCCAGGGGGACAGGTCACGCCTACGAGCAGTACTTC

j_gene: TRBJ2-2
v_gene: TRBV9
d_gene: TRBD2
abundance: -
CDR3aa: CASSERGLADITGELFF
CDR3nt: TGTGCCAGCAGCGAGAGGGGACTAGCGGACATCACCGGGGAGCTGTTTTTT

j_gene: TRBJ1-5
v_gene: TRBV4-1
d_gene: -
abundance: once
CDR3aa: CASSQEVGRLNQPQHF
CDR3nt: TGCGCCAGCAGCCAAGAAGTCGGCAGACTCAATCAGCCCCAGCATTTT

j_gene: TRBJ1-5
v_gene: TRBV11-2
d_gene: -
abundance: -
CDR3aa: CASSLIYGSGQPQHF
CDR3nt: TGTGCCAGCAGCTTAATTTACGGGTCGGGTCAGCCCCAGCATTTT

j_gene: TRBJ2-4
v_gene: TRBV3-1/TRBV3-2
d_gene: -
abundance: -
CDR3aa: CASSQAGPNIQYF
CDR3nt: TGTGCCAGCAGCCAGGCAGGCCCAAACATTCAGTACTTC

j_gene: TRBJ1-4
v_gene: TRBV5-1
d_gene: TRBD1
abundance: -
CDR3aa: CASSLDQGGGKLFF
CDR3nt: TGCGCCAGCAGCTTGGACCAGGGGGGAGGAAAACTGTTTTTT

j_gene: TRBJ1-4
v_gene: TRBV28
d_gene: TRBD1
abundance: -
CDR3aa: CASTIGQGHEKLFF
CDR3nt: TGTGCCAGCACCATCGGACAGGGCCATGAAAAACTGTTTTTT

j_gene: TRBJ1-5
v_gene: TRBV6-6
d_gene: -
abundance: -
CDR3aa: CASSPGGWRDQPQHF
CDR3nt: TGTGCCAGCAGCCCGGGGGGGTGGAGAGACCAGCCCCAGCATTTT

j_gene: TRBJ2-4
v_gene: TRBV3-1/TRBV3-2
d_gene: -
abundance: -
CDR3aa: CASSGTPKNIQYF
CDR3nt: TGTGCCAGCAGCGGGACTCCCAAAAACATTCAGTACTTC

j_gene: TRBJ1-5
v_gene: TRBV9
d_gene: TRBD1
abundance: few
CDR3aa: CASSVTGEAQPQHF
CDR3nt: TGTGCCAGCAGCGTAACAGGGGAAGCTCAGCCCCAGCATTTT

j_gene: TRBJ1-1
v_gene: TRBV5-1
d_gene: -
abundance: -
CDR3aa: CASHKGDTEAFF
CDR3nt: TGCGCCAGCCACAAAGGGGACACTGAAGCTTTCTTT

j_gene: TRBJ1-2
v_gene: TRBV5-1
d_gene: -
abundance: once
CDR3aa: CASSLDYRDNYGYTF
CDR3nt: TGCGCCAGCAGCTTGGATTACAGAGACAACTATGGCTACACCTTC

j_gene: TRBJ1-5
v_gene: TRBV12-3/TRBV12-4
d_gene: -
abundance: -
CDR3aa: CASRGAWGPQHF
CDR3nt: TGTGCCAGCAGGGGGGCCTGGGGGCCCCAGCATTTT

j_gene: TRBJ2-6
v_gene: TRBV28
d_gene: TRBD1
abundance: -
CDR3aa: CASSELSDRAGANVLTF
CDR3nt: TGTGCCAGCAGTGAACTTTCAGACAGGGCCGGGGCCAACGTCCTGACTTTC

j_gene: TRBJ2-5
v_gene: TRBV6-4
d_gene: TRBD2
abundance: -
CDR3aa: CASRTSGGVGETQYF
CDR3nt: TGTGCCAGCAGGACTAGCGGGGGGGTTGGAGAGACCCAGTACTTC

j_gene: TRBJ2-3
v_gene: TRBV7-3
d_gene: TRBD2
abundance: -
CDR3aa: CASSVGTTQKDTQYF
CDR3nt: TGTGCCAGCAGCGTTGGGACTACCCAAAAGGATACGCAGTATTTT

j_gene: TRBJ1-2
v_gene: TRBV7-8
d_gene: -
abundance: -
CDR3aa: CASSPPVGAAAFGYTF
CDR3nt: TGTGCCAGCAGCCCCCCAGTAGGGGCCGCTGCATTTGGCTACACCTTC

j_gene: TRBJ2-2
v_gene: TRBV15
d_gene: TRBD1
abundance: few
CDR3aa: CATSRTGGTGDTGELFF
CDR3nt: TGTGCCACCAGCAGAACGGGCGGGACAGGGGACACCGGGGAGCTGTTTTTT

j_gene: TRBJ2-5
v_gene: TRBV5-1
d_gene: -
abundance: few
CDR3aa: CASSPGQPQETQYF
CDR3nt: TGCGCCAGCAGCCCCGGACAACCCCAAGAGACCCAGTACTTC

j_gene: TRBJ1-3
v_gene: TRBV5-1
d_gene: -
abundance: -
CDR3aa: CASSEQTALSGNTIYF
CDR3nt: TGCGCCAGCAGCGAACAGACAGCACTCTCTGGAAACACCATATATTTT

j_gene: TRBJ1-1
v_gene: TRBV28
d_gene: TRBD1
abundance: -
CDR3aa: CASSLTDREDPEAFF
CDR3nt: TGTGCCAGCAGTTTAACCGACAGGGAAGACCCTGAAGCTTTCTTT

j_gene: TRBJ2-3
v_gene: TRBV10-3
d_gene: TRBD2
abundance: -
CDR3aa: CAISPGLAGTDTQYF
CDR3nt: TGTGCCATCAGCCCGGGACTAGCGGGCACAGATACGCAGTATTTT

j_gene: TRBJ1-2
v_gene: TRBV19
d_gene: -
abundance: -
CDR3aa: CASSYRVRVGYTF
CDR3nt: TGTGCCAGTAGTTACAGGGTACGCGTTGGCTACACCTTC

j_gene: TRBJ2-1
v_gene: TRBV29-1
d_gene: TRBD2
abundance: -
CDR3aa: CSVGALAGYEQFF
CDR3nt: TGCAGCGTTGGAGCGCTAGCGGGATATGAGCAGTTCTTC

j_gene: TRBJ2-5
v_gene: TRBV9
d_gene: TRBD2
abundance: -
CDR3aa: CASSLTSGVGETQYF
CDR3nt: TGTGCCAGCAGTCTGACTAGCGGGGTTGGGGAGACCCAGTACTTC

j_gene: TRBJ2-3
v_gene: TRBV28
d_gene: TRBD2
abundance: -
CDR3aa: CASSPGGSGGVFTDTQYF
CDR3nt: TGTGCCAGCAGTCCAGGAGGGAGCGGGGGGGTATTTACAGATACGCAGTATTTT

j_gene: TRBJ1-2
v_gene: TRBV2
d_gene: -
abundance: -
CDR3aa: CASSVTGSQGYGYTF
CDR3nt: TGTGCCAGCAGTGTAACAGGGTCCCAGGGCTATGGCTACACCTTC

j_gene: TRBJ2-7
v_gene: TRBV7-3
d_gene: -
abundance: -
CDR3aa: CASSLSSGLNYEQYF
CDR3nt: TGTGCCAGCAGCTTAAGCTCGGGACTGAACTACGAGCAGTACTTC

j_gene: TRBJ1-4
v_gene: TRBV28
d_gene: -
abundance: -
CDR3aa: CASRRAGAANEKLFF
CDR3nt: TGTGCCAGCAGGCGCGCAGGGGCGGCTAATGAAAAACTGTTTTTT

j_gene: TRBJ2-4
v_gene: TRBV5-1
d_gene: TRBD1
abundance: once
CDR3aa: CASSSHGTGGDIQYF
CDR3nt: TGCGCCAGCAGCTCCCACGGGACAGGGGGGGACATTCAGTACTTC

j_gene: TRBJ1-3
v_gene: TRBV29-1
d_gene: -
abundance: -
CDR3aa: CSVALMAGNTIYF
CDR3nt: TGCAGCGTAGCCCTCATGGCTGGAAACACCATATATTTT

j_gene: TRBJ2-2
v_gene: TRBV27
d_gene: TRBD1
abundance: -
CDR3aa: CASEEVVGQVNTGELFF
CDR3nt: TGTGCCAGCGAAGAGGTGGTAGGACAGGTGAACACCGGGGAGCTGTTTTTT

j_gene: TRBJ2-2
v_gene: TRBV10-3
d_gene: -
abundance: -
CDR3aa: CAISPFGELFF
CDR3nt: TGTGCCATCAGCCCATTTGGGGAGCTGTTTTTT

j_gene: TRBJ2-1
v_gene: TRBV18
d_gene: -
abundance: once
CDR3aa: CASSPGTQGNEQFF
CDR3nt: TGTGCCAGCTCACCAGGGACTCAAGGTAATGAGCAGTTCTTC

j_gene: TRBJ1-5
v_gene: TRBV6-2/TRBV6-3
d_gene: -
abundance: -
CDR3aa: CASSYPLAGGNQPQHF
CDR3nt: TGTGCCAGCAGTTACCCCCTGGCAGGGGGCAATCAGCCCCAGCATTTT

j_gene: TRBJ1-2
v_gene: TRBV30
d_gene: -
abundance: -
CDR3aa: CAWSLEIPKRDGYTF
CDR3nt: TGTGCCTGGAGTTTAGAAATCCCGAAGAGGGATGGCTACACCTTC